These 14 T cell receptor beta chains were all obtained from the same sample, sequenced in a study of T cells after yellow fever vaccination. Each CDR3 protein gets one entry after TCRdb re-called the 5' RACE reads with MiXCR. The sample has under 550,000 distinct CDR3 sequences; 20% to 25% are singletons. The starting material was PBMCs, obtained 21 days after the first yellow fever vaccination. These receptor sequences come from a man between 18 and 29 years old who received the YFV17D yellow fever vaccine.

This clonotype was counted between two and nine times. This may come from a read error, since a much larger clone is one base off. The chain links TRBV6-2 or TRBV6-3 to TRBJ2-7, with unresolved D. The V gene's germline CDR1 is MNHEY and CDR2 SVGEGT. The V end was cut by 6 bases, the J end by 0 bases, with 6 bases between. This CDR3 region has 12 residues. This CDR3 reads CASSRISYEQYF. Written as DNA, the CDR3 is TGTGCCAGCAGCAGGATCTCCTACGAGCAGTACTTC.

The J gene is TRBJ1-2, the V gene TRBV15; 8 bases agree with TRBD1. The V gene end was trimmed by 0 bases and the J gene end by 8 bases; junction bases not matched to a gene: 11. The CDR3 runs to 16 residues. Germline V gene sequence: CDR1 LNHNV, CDR2 YYDKDF (reference sequence). CDR3 coding DNA: TGTGCCACCAGCAGAGATCTCGCGACAGGGGAGGCAGGCTACACCTTC. Translated, it gives CATSRDLATGEAGYTF.

This clonotype was observed a handful of times. The chain links TRBV20-1 to TRBJ1-6, with D hard to call. Germline V gives CDR1 DFQATT, CDR2 SNEGSKA (reference sequence). Trimming cost V 0 bases and J 6 bases, with 12 bases left between them. The CDR3 runs 15 residues. CDR3 nucleotide sequence: TGCAGTGCTAGAGATTCAGAGGGCAGTAATTCACCCCTCCACTTT. Its protein is CSARDSEGSNSPLHF.

The chain employs TRBV20-1 and TRBJ2-1, with D perhaps TRBD2 (5 bases). The CDR3 sequence is 15 residues long. Germline V gene sequence: CDR1 DFQATT, CDR2 SNEGSKA (reference sequence). Trimming pared 3 bases from V and 9 bases from J, leaving 21 bases between. This chain's CDR3 is CSASELAEKRGEQFF. CDR3 bases: TGCAGTGCTAGTGAGCTAGCAGAAAAACGGGGTGAGCAGTTCTTC.

In its sample, this clonotype was seen a few times. The chain carries TRBV5-5 and TRBJ1-1, with 7 bases identical to TRBD1. This CDR3 contains 14 residues. V was pared by 0 bases and J by 3 bases, with 2 bases of the junction left unmatched. Germline V lookup: CDR1 SGHKS, CDR2 YYEKEE (reference sequence). The CDR3: CASSLDRGYTEAFF. CDR3 coding DNA: TGTGCCAGCAGCTTGGACAGGGGTTACACTGAAGCTTTCTTT.

This clonotype appeared a few times. This chain uses TRBV7-3 with TRBJ2-3; 12 bases line up with TRBD2. Germline trimming cut 1 base from V and 4 bases from J; bases unmatched to any gene: 3. The CDR3 totals 16 residues. The germline gives CDR1 SGHTA, CDR2 FQGTGA. The CDR3, as DNA: TGTGCCAGCAGCTTAAGGGCTAGCGGGGGGGCAGATACGCAGTATTTT. It yields the protein CASSLRASGGADTQYF.

This rearrangement joins TRBV20-1 to TRBJ2-3, with 8 bases that match TRBD2. The CDR3 runs 13 residues. The V gene's germline CDR1 is DFQATT and CDR2 SNEGSKA (reference sequence). Trimming took 8 bases from V and 3 from J; bases not matched to a gene: 7. The CDR3 DNA reads as TGCAGTTCGGTCGCGGGGGGTACAGATACGCAGTATTTT. Translation: CSSVAGGTDTQYF.

This clonotype appeared many times. The chain recombines TRBV28 with TRBJ2-3, with 7 bases identical to TRBD2. CDR1 and CDR2 from the germline V gene are MDHEN and SYDVKM. The CDR3 covers 13 residues. The trim removed 5 bases at V and 3 bases at J, leaving 2 bases unmatched. CDR3 nucleotide sequence: TGTGCCAGCAGTGGGGGGGGGACAGATACGCAGTATTTT. Amino acids: CASSGGGTDTQYF.

The sample holds a few counts of this clonotype. V and J are TRBV7-9 and TRBJ2-1; D gene ambiguous. The CDR3 has 14 amino acids. Germline values: CDR1 SEHNR, CDR2 FQNEAQ (reference sequence). V lost 5 bases and J 3 bases, leaving 11 bases between the germline ends. This chain's CDR3 is CASSPILFYNEQFF. CDR3 sequence (DNA): TGTGCCAGCAGCCCGATTCTGTTCTACAATGAGCAGTTCTTC.

This clonotype has a handful of counts. The V gene is TRBV6-2 or TRBV6-3, the J gene TRBJ1-4, with D perhaps matching TRBD1 (6 bases). The V and J ends lost 5 bases and 7 bases respectively, with 17 bases between them. Germline CDR1 is MNHEY and CDR2 is SVGEGT. The CDR3 length is 15 residues. In nucleotides, the CDR3 is TGTGCCAGCAGTGGGAACAGGGAATCGGTTGAAAAACTGTTTTTT. As protein: CASSGNRESVEKLFF.

This clonotype has only a few counts. The V and J genes are TRBV7-2 and TRBJ2-7, with D unclear. Between the trimmed V and J ends, which lost 1 base and 4 bases, there was a span of 8 bases. Germline V gives CDR1 SGHTA, CDR2 FQGNSA. There are 13 residues in the CDR3. This CDR3 reads CASSLEAEYEQYF. CDR3 bases: TGTGCCAGCAGCTTAGAGGCCGAGTACGAGCAGTACTTC.

The chain combines TRBV24-1 with TRBJ2-2, with D unresolved. The V end lost 5 bases, the J end lost 0 bases, and 9 bases lay between the germline ends. The CDR3 is made up of 15 amino acids. Germline V CDR1 and CDR2: KGHDR, SFDVKD. CDR3 sequence reads: CATSVGRSNTGELFF. The DNA of the CDR3 is TGTGCCACCAGTGTAGGGCGTTCGAACACCGGGGAGCTGTTTTTT.

The chain has TRBV28 and TRBJ1-1; D is possibly TRBD1 (5 bases). The CDR3 is 14 amino acids. Germline loops: CDR1 MDHEN, CDR2 SYDVKM. The V gene lost 7 bases and the J gene lost 1 base, with 13 bases spanning the gap. The DNA for the CDR3 is TGTGCCAGCATGGAGGTTGGGGGGAACACTGAAGCTTTCTTT. Its protein product is CASMEVGGNTEAFF.

The rearrangement uses TRBV24-1 and TRBJ2-1; TRBD1 is a possible D gene (5 bases). CDR1 KGHDR and CDR2 SFDVKD come from the germline V gene. This CDR3 contains 14 residues. Trimming took off 4 bases at V and 6 bases at J, with 12 bases between the two ends. The CDR3 DNA sequence: TGTGCCACCAGTGACAGGGATGGGGTCAATGAGCAGTTCTTC. Protein sequence: CATSDRDGVNEQFF.